This record concerns one T cell receptor (beta chain) sequence. Germline CDR1 and CDR2: SGHKS and YYEKEE (reference sequence). Trimming pared 5 bases from V and 9 bases from J, leaving 15 bases between. This CDR3 comprises 13 residues. This record belongs to a study of T-cell reconstitution after alpha-beta-depleted transplantation in children. As it was prepared, the TCRbeta library received unique molecular identifiers. Each CDR3 protein gets one entry after TCRdb re-called the PCR reads with MiXCR. The table records roughly 400,000 distinct CDR3 sequences, about 20% of them present only once. The chain uses TRBV5-5 and TRBJ1-5; D is uncertain. This clonotype was sampled from a human donor who donated a stem cell graft to a child with acute myeloid leukemia. The sequencing here drew on PBMCs from the stem cell graft donor, taken from the stem cell graft. CDR3 loop: CASSLRSLGPQHF. CDR3 DNA sequence: TGTGCCAGCAGTCTCAGGTCGCTGGGGCCCCAGCATTTT.